The 14 T cell receptor beta chains reported below all come from one sample, sequenced in a study of T cells in localized non-small cell lung cancer. Sequencing was performed with immunoSEQ multiplex PCR; in TCRdb, only in-frame clones are kept and a portion is missing. The sample lists roughly 35,000 clones, about 92% occurring once. Source: peripheral blood, taken before any cancer treatment. All receptors derive from a female donor of 60 years or more with stage I lung adenocarcinoma.

This clone was counted a single time. This chain uses TRBV7-6 with TRBJ1-1, with D uncertain. The germline V gene encodes CDR1 SGHVS and CDR2 FNYEAQ. Trimming shortened V by 1 base and J by 0 bases, and 3 bases separated the two germline ends. There are 13 residues in the CDR3. Here the CDR3 reads CASSLDVNTEAFF. The CDR3 DNA reads as TGTGCCAGCAGCTTAGACGTGAACACTGAAGCTTTCTTT.

The rearrangement links TRBV29-1 to TRBJ1-1; tentatively, D is TRBD1 (5 bases). V shed 7 bases and J shed 5 bases, with 14 bases lying between them. The length of the CDR3 is 12 residues. CDR1 SQVTM and CDR2 ANQGSEA come from the germline V gene. The CDR3 here is CSGGTAGTEAFF. CDR3 DNA: TGCAGCGGTGGGACCGCTGGGACTGAAGCTTTCTTT.

This sequence joins TRBV11-2 and TRBJ1-4; D gene unclear. The CDR3 has 13 residues. The V end lost 5 bases, the J end lost 8 bases, and 12 bases lay between the germline ends. In germline, CDR1 is SGHAT, CDR2 FQNNGV. CDR3 nucleotides: TGTGCCAGCAGCCCATCGGACGGGGAAAAACTGTTTTTT. Its protein is CASSPSDGEKLFF.

The rearrangement links TRBV19 to TRBJ2-1; D possibly matches TRBD1 or TRBD2 (5 bases each). The germline V and J ends were trimmed by 6 bases and 8 bases, with 11 bases remaining between them. The CDR3 length is 12 residues. Germline loops: CDR1 LNHDA, CDR2 SQIVND (reference sequence). The CDR3 DNA follows: TGTGCCAGTAGAAATCGAGGGGATGAGCAGTTCTTC. Encoded protein: CASRNRGDEQFF.

The V call is TRBV27, the J call TRBJ2-7; D may be TRBD2 (6 bases). V was pared by 3 bases and J by 3 bases, with 12 bases between. The CDR3 is made up of 14 amino acids. Germline assignment: CDR1 MNHEY and CDR2 SMNVEV (reference sequence). In nucleotides, the CDR3 is TGTGCCAGCAGTTTCAATCTCGGGGGCTACGAGCAGTACTTC. The encoded protein is CASSFNLGGYEQYF.

This clone was counted a few times. V is TRBV7-2 and J is TRBJ1-6, with D maybe TRBD1 (5 bases). V was shortened by 1 base and J by 8 bases, with 9 bases between the two germline ends. The CDR3 runs 14 residues. CDR1 SGHTA and CDR2 FQGNSA come from the germline V gene. CDR3 DNA: TGTGCCAGCAGCTTAGGAGGGGCCGATTCACCCCTCCACTTT. It encodes CASSLGGADSPLHF.

The CDR3 protein is CASSLRGRNTEAFF. As DNA, the CDR3 is TGTGCCAGCAGCCTCAGGGGGCGGAACACTGAAGCTTTCTTT. This sequence joins TRBV5-4 and TRBJ1-1; 8 nucleotides agree with TRBD1. With V trimmed by 4 bases and J by 1 base, 3 bases remained unmatched. This CDR3 region has 14 residues. Germline-derived CDR1 and CDR2 are SGHNT and YYREEE (reference sequence).

J is TRBJ1-2 and V is TRBV7-9; TRBD1 agrees at 7 bases. Germline values: CDR1 SEHNR, CDR2 FQNEAQ (reference sequence). CDR3 length: 14 residues. The V and J ends lost 5 bases and 0 bases, in that order; junction bases with no gene match: 3. CDR3 in DNA: TGTGCCAGCAGCAAAGGACAGGCTAACTATGGCTACACCTTC. It encodes CASSKGQANYGYTF.

The chain combines TRBV5-7 with TRBJ1-1, with unresolved D. TRBV5-7 is annotated as an ORF whose role is uncertain. Trimming removed 0 bases at V and 6 bases at J, with 6 bases between. This CDR3 region has 12 residues. In nucleotides, the CDR3 is TGTGCCAGCAGCTTGGGGTTGGCTGAAGCTTTCTTT. Its translation is CASSLGLAEAFF.

V gene TRBV28 combines with J gene TRBJ2-5; perhaps TRBD2 as D (7 bases). Germline V gene sequence: CDR1 MDHEN, CDR2 SYDVKM. V lost 7 bases and J 4 bases, leaving 19 bases between the germline ends. The CDR3 runs to 15 residues. The CDR3: CASIQGGGSRETQYF. Here the CDR3 DNA reads TGTGCCAGCATCCAAGGGGGAGGGAGCCGAGAGACCCAGTACTTC.

V is TRBV28 and J is TRBJ1-2, with 7 bases aligning to TRBD1. The V segment lost 7 bases and the J segment 8 bases; nucleotides outside the gene matches: 7. Germline CDR1 MDHEN, CDR2 SYDVKM. This CDR3 has 12 residues. CDR3 sequence (DNA): TGTGCCAGCAAGACAGGGTCTGGGGGCTACACCTTC. Translated: CASKTGSGGYTF.

This clone showed up just a few times. The gene calls are TRBV6-1 and TRBJ1-2; D uncertain. Germline loops: CDR1 MNHNS, CDR2 SASEGT. CDR3 length equals 13 residues. V lost 4 bases and J 4 bases, leaving 10 bases between the germline ends. The CDR3 region is CASSAESGYGYTF. The CDR3 region has the DNA TGTGCCAGCAGTGCAGAGAGCGGCTATGGCTACACCTTC.

The V and J genes are TRBV19 and TRBJ2-1, with D perhaps TRBD1 or TRBD2 (7 bases each). With 6 bases removed from V and 4 bases from J, the gap between germline ends came to 13 bases. This CDR3 comprises 14 residues. Germline V gene data show CDR1 as LNHDA and CDR2 as SQIVND (reference sequence). CDR3 amino acids: CASSSGGGYNEQFF. CDR3 in DNA: TGTGCCAGTAGCTCAGGGGGGGGATACAATGAGCAGTTCTTC.

This chain uses TRBV5-1 with TRBJ1-6; 8 nucleotides line up with TRBD1. This CDR3 is 14 amino acids long. J was trimmed by 7 bases and V by 5 bases; bases with no gene match: 5. Germline lookup yields CDR1 SGHRS and CDR2 YFSETQ. The CDR3 sequence: CASRRTGQNSPLHF. The CDR3, as DNA: TGCGCCAGCAGGAGGACAGGGCAAAATTCACCCCTCCACTTT.